This T cell receptor beta chain was sequenced in a study of blood T cell repertoires in COVID-19. The CDR3 contains 16 residues. After removal of 6 bases from V and 6 bases from J, the junction contained 11 bases not matched to a gene. The germline V gene has CDR1 MNHEY and CDR2 SMNVEV (reference sequence). Profiled with immunoSEQ multiplex PCR; TCRdb holds only in-frame clones, not every one. This sample has around 140,000 clones, with approximately 80% found just once. The sequence was obtained from a woman between 55 and 75 years old with active or convalescent COVID-19. The sequenced material came from peripheral blood. The chain links TRBV27 to TRBJ2-1; TRBD2 agrees at 10 bases. The CDR3 spells CASRLRIAGGSNEQFF. CDR3 in DNA: TGTGCCAGCAGGCTTAGGATAGCGGGGGGTAGCAATGAGCAGTTCTTC.